This T cell receptor (beta chain) was profiled in a study of cytomegalovirus exposure and HLA in healthy donors. TCRdb's table, derived via immunoSEQ multiplex PCR, lists solely in-frame clones and lacks some. The table lists 100,000 to 150,000 clones, just under 95% of them singletons. As regards this clone: Antigen: not known.

The CDR3 extends over 15 amino acids. V lost 3 bases, J lost 8 bases, and 10 bases stayed unmatched. CDR1 is SGHRS and CDR2 is YFSETQ in the germline V gene. The donors were in the approximately 120-subject validation cohort, distinct from the roughly 720-subject first cohort. Study-level results: Per published reports, the classifier diagnosed cytomegalovirus status with high specificity and sensitivity. It was confirmed in vitro that a few of the CMV-associated chains were specific for CMV antigens.

This rearrangement joins TRBV5-1 to TRBJ1-4, with 7 bases that match TRBD1. This clonotype was obtained from a young woman in good health and CMV-seronegative. Sequenced sample: PBMCs. CDR3 sequence: CASSSLTGMDEKLFF. The CDR3 nucleotides read TGCGCCAGCAGCTCGTTGACAGGGATGGACGAAAAACTGTTTTTT.